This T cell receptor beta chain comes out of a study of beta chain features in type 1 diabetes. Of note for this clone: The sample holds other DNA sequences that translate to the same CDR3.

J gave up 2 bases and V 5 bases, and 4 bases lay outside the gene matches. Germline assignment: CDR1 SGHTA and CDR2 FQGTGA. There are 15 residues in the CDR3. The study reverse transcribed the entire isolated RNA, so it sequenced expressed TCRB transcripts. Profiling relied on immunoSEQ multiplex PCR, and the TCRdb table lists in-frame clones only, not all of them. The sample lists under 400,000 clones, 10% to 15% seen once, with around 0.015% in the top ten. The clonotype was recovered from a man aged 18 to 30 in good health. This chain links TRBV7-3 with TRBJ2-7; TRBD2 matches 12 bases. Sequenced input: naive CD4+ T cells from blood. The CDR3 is CASSLLAGGPYEQYF. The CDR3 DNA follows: TGTGCCAGCAGCCTTCTAGCGGGAGGGCCCTACGAGCAGTACTTC.